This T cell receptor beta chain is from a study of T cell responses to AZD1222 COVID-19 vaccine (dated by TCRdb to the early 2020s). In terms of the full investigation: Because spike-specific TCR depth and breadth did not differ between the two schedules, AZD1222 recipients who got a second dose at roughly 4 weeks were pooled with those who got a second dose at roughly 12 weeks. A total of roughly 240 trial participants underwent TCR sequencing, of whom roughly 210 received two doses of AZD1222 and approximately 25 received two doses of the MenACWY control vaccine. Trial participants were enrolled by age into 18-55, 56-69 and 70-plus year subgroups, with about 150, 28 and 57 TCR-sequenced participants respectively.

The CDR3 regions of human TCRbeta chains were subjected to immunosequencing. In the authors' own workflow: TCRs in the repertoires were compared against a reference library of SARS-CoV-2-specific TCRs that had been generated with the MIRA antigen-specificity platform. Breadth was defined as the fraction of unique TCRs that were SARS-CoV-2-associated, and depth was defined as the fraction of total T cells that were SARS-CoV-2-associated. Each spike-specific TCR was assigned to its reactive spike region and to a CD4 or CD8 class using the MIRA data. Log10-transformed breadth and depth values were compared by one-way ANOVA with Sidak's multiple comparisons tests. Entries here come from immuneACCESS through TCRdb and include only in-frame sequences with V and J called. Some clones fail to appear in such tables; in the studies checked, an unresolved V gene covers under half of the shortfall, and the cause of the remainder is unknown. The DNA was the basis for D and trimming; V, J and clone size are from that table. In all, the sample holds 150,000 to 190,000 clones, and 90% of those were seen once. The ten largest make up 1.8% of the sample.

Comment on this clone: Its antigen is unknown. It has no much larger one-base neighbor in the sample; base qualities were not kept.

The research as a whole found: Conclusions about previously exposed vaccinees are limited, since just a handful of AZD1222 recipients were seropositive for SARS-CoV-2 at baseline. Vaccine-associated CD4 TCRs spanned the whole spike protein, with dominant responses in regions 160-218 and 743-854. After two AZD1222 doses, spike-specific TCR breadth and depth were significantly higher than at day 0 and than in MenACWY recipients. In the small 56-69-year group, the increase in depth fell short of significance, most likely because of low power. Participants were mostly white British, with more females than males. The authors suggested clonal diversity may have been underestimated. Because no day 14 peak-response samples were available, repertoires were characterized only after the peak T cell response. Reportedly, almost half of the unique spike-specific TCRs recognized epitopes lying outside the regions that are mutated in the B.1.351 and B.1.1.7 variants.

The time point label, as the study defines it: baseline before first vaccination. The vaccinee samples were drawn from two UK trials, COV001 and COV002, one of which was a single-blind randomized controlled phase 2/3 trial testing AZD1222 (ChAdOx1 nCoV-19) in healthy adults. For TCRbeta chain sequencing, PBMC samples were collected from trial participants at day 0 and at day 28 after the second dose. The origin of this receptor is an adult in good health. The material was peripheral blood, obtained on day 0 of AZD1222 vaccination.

The bases read TGTGCCAGCAGTGAGGGGGGAGAGCAGTACTTC. This gives the protein CASSEGGEQYF. The chain couples TRBV27 to TRBJ2-7; the D match is possibly TRBD1 or TRBD2, with 6 bases aligned in each. Reading the germline V gene (reference sequence) gives CDR1 MNHEY and CDR2 SMNVEV. The germline ends are 9 bases apart after V is trimmed by 5 bases and J by 7 bases. The CDR3 covers 11 residues, taking in both the cysteine and the phenylalanine. Here the CDR3 DNA is all that survives: 33 bases in frame from base 1.